This is a list of T cell receptor beta chains from one sample in a study of T-cell reconstitution after alpha-beta-depleted transplantation in children. TCRdb itself ran the PCR reads through MiXCR, one entry per CDR3 protein. This sample has 900,000 or so distinct CDR3 sequences, with about 15% found just once. Sequencing was performed on PBMCs, mostly from graft donor cells, taken 360 days after TCRalphabeta/CD19-depleted stem cell transplant. The origin of the receptors is a male patient between 5 and 17 years old who had a stem cell transplant for acute lymphoblastic leukemia, so the T cells may come from the graft donor. Each CDR3 is given with its conserved first and last residue. The D gene is left open where the match is weak. Where a row states a size, it is once, few, many or the class of an expanded clone; other rows omit it.

cdr3_aa: CASSVGWVQSATNEKLFF
cdr3_nt: TGTGCCAGCAGCGTAGGATGGGTGCAGAGCGCAACTAATGAAAAACTGTTTTTT
v_call: TRBV9
clone_size: few
d_call: -
j_call: TRBJ1-4

cdr3_aa: CASSPRDRTSYNEQFF
cdr3_nt: TGTGCCAGCAGCCCCCGGGACAGGACCTCCTACAATGAGCAGTTCTTC
v_call: TRBV3-1
clone_size: -
d_call: TRBD1
j_call: TRBJ2-1

cdr3_aa: CASSLGLSTEAFF
cdr3_nt: TGTGCCAGCAGTCTAGGGTTGAGCACTGAAGCTTTCTTT
v_call: TRBV12-3/TRBV12-4
clone_size: few
d_call: -
j_call: TRBJ1-1

cdr3_aa: CSVQPGGSSYEQYF
cdr3_nt: TGCAGCGTTCAGCCAGGAGGCAGCTCCTACGAGCAGTACTTC
v_call: TRBV29-1
clone_size: -
d_call: -
j_call: TRBJ2-7

cdr3_aa: CASSEFYNEQFF
cdr3_nt: TGTGCCAGCAGTGAATTTTACAATGAGCAGTTCTTC
v_call: TRBV25-1
clone_size: few
d_call: -
j_call: TRBJ2-1

cdr3_aa: CATSRATTGIEQYF
cdr3_nt: TGTGCCACCAGCAGGGCCACAACAGGGATCGAGCAGTACTTC
v_call: TRBV15
clone_size: -
d_call: -
j_call: TRBJ2-7

cdr3_aa: CASSMAGAEYNEQFF
cdr3_nt: TGCGCCAGCTCGATGGCGGGAGCCGAGTACAATGAGCAGTTCTTC
v_call: TRBV5-1
clone_size: few
d_call: TRBD2
j_call: TRBJ2-1

cdr3_aa: CASSQPSGQGFYEQYF
cdr3_nt: TGCGCCAGCAGCCAGCCCTCGGGACAGGGATTTTACGAGCAGTACTTC
v_call: TRBV4-1
clone_size: -
d_call: TRBD1
j_call: TRBJ2-7

cdr3_aa: CASSIWTAANYGYTF
cdr3_nt: TGTGCCAGTAGTATCTGGACAGCAGCAAACTATGGCTACACCTTC
v_call: TRBV19
clone_size: -
d_call: -
j_call: TRBJ1-2

cdr3_aa: CATSRDSGYTQYF
cdr3_nt: TGTGCCACCAGCAGAGATAGTGGATATACGCAGTATTTT
v_call: TRBV15
clone_size: many
d_call: -
j_call: TRBJ2-3

cdr3_aa: CASSGGGYYEQYF
cdr3_nt: TGTGCCAGCAGCGGAGGGGGGTACTACGAGCAGTACTTC
v_call: TRBV9
clone_size: -
d_call: -
j_call: TRBJ2-7

cdr3_aa: CPDDHPGGPLYEQYF
cdr3_nt: TGTCCCGACGACCACCCCGGGGGCCCCCTCTACGAGCAGTACTTC
v_call: TRBV6-6
clone_size: few
d_call: -
j_call: TRBJ2-7

cdr3_aa: CASSGQTYEQYF
cdr3_nt: TGTGCCAGCAGCGGGCAGACCTACGAGCAGTACTTC
v_call: TRBV9
clone_size: many
d_call: -
j_call: TRBJ2-7

cdr3_aa: CASSPLGTISEQYF
cdr3_nt: TGCGCCAGCAGCCCCCTCGGGACTATCAGCGAGCAGTACTTC
v_call: TRBV4-1
clone_size: few
d_call: TRBD2
j_call: TRBJ2-7